The next 32 T cell receptor beta chains were all read from a single sample in a study of blood T cells in healthy people across ages. Using a J-beta primer mix together with a sample-barcoded 5' primer, a second PCR was run for roughly 7 to 11 cycles. Each CDR3 protein is one row after TCRdb ran MiXCR on the 5' RACE reads. The sample consists of just over 800,000 distinct CDR3 sequences, around 68% of them appearing once. Sequencing input: blood. These receptors all stem from a man under 40 in good health.

J is TRBJ2-5 and V is TRBV12-3 or TRBV12-4; D gene ambiguous. This CDR3 contains 13 residues. Trimming took 7 bases from V and 3 from J, leaving 12 bases between them. CDR3 sequence: CASTNRGEETQYF. The CDR3 DNA sequence: TGTGCCAGCACCAATAGAGGCGAAGAGACCCAGTACTTC.

The chain uses TRBV13 and TRBJ2-4, with no clear D. Deletions cut 2 bases from V and 13 bases from J, with 9 bases between. CDR1 PRHDT and CDR2 FYEKMQ come from the germline V gene (reference sequence). This CDR3 comprises 11 residues. The chain's CDR3 is CASSLREAQYF. The CDR3 DNA sequence: TGTGCCAGCAGCTTACGAGAGGCCCAGTACTTC.

The table lists this clonotype with a few counts. The chain carries TRBV3-1 and TRBJ2-5; D remains unclear. V was cut by 0 bases and J by 5 bases, with 4 bases left in between. Per germline, CDR1 LGHDT and CDR2 YNNKEL (reference sequence). CDR3 size: 12 residues. The CDR3 DNA reads TGTGCCAGCAGCCAAGATTCCGAGACCCAGTACTTC. Its protein product is CASSQDSETQYF.

V and J are TRBV9 and TRBJ2-1, with 12 bases that match TRBD2. Germline trimming cut 3 bases from V and 2 bases from J; bases unmatched to any gene: 18. From germline, CDR1 is SGDLS and CDR2 YYNGEE. CDR3 length: 21 amino acids. The CDR3 loop is CASSAPQYGLAGGGTYNEQFF. The DNA of the CDR3 is TGTGCCAGCAGCGCCCCCCAATATGGGCTAGCGGGGGGGGGGACCTACAATGAGCAGTTCTTC.

In DNA form, the CDR3 reads TGTGCCAGCAGTCCAGAAACTCCCTGGGAGACCCAGTACTTC. Translating it yields CASSPETPWETQYF. V is TRBV27 and J is TRBJ2-5, with unresolved D. Germline V gene sequence: CDR1 MNHEY, CDR2 SMNVEV (reference sequence). The V and J ends lost 5 bases and 5 bases respectively, with 15 bases between them. CDR3 size: 14 residues.

This clonotype has a handful of counts. The chain recombines TRBV6-1 with TRBJ2-2; TRBD2 aligns across 7 bases. This CDR3 is built from 17 residues. Germline CDR1 reads MNHNS; CDR2 reads SASEGT. The J segment lost 2 bases and the V segment lost 6 bases, leaving 12 bases of the junction unmatched. The CDR3 sequence: CASRTSSGALNTGELFF. CDR3 DNA sequence: TGTGCCAGCAGGACTTCCAGCGGGGCCTTAAACACCGGGGAGCTGTTTTTT.

The chain has TRBV9 and TRBJ1-5, with D unresolved. Germline lookup yields CDR1 SGDLS and CDR2 YYNGEE. V lost 4 bases and J 3 bases, leaving 14 bases between the germline ends. The CDR3 totals 15 residues. CDR3 sequence: CASSPRAGPNQPQHF. CDR3 in DNA: TGTGCCAGCAGCCCGAGGGCAGGACCCAATCAGCCCCAGCATTTT.

V gene TRBV2 combines with J gene TRBJ2-3; possible D gene TRBD1, 6 bases. Germline CDR1 and CDR2: SNHLY and FYNNEI. The CDR3 covers 15 residues. Deletions cut 0 bases from V and 2 bases from J, with 9 bases between. The CDR3 region is CASSEAGADTDTQYF. DNA of the CDR3: TGTGCCAGCAGTGAAGCGGGGGCCGACACAGATACGCAGTATTTT.

The rearrangement uses TRBV29-1 and TRBJ1-2; no reliable D call. This CDR3 has 8 residues. CDR1 is SQVTM and CDR2 is ANQGSEA in the germline V gene. V dropped 4 bases and J dropped 8 bases, with 2 bases sitting between them. The CDR3 sequence: CSVGGYTF. For the CDR3, the DNA is TGCAGCGTTGGGGGCTACACCTTC. Drawing the rest from reference TRBV29-1 and TRBJ1-2, the complete variable domain is SAVISQKPSRDICQRGTSLTIQCQVDSQVTMMFWYRQQPGQSLTLIATANQGSEATYESGFVIDKFPISRPNLTFSTLTVSNMSPEDSSIYLCSVGGYTFGSGTRLTVV.

This clonotype has only a few counts. The V gene is TRBV9, the J gene TRBJ2-1, with 7 bases identical to TRBD1. The V gene's germline CDR1 is SGDLS and CDR2 YYNGEE. This CDR3 region has 15 residues. The V segment lost 5 bases and the J segment 4 bases; nucleotides outside the gene matches: 9. The CDR3, as DNA: TGTGCCAGCAGTCCTACCGGGACAGTATACAATGAGCAGTTCTTC. Its translation is CASSPTGTVYNEQFF.

The rearrangement links TRBV6-2 or TRBV6-3 to TRBJ1-2; 9 bases agree with TRBD1. Germline loops: CDR1 MNHEY, CDR2 SVGEGT. V was clipped by 6 bases and J by 7 bases; unmatched bases: 6. This CDR3 has 13 residues. CDR3 DNA sequence: TGTGCCAGCAGCCACCGGGACAGGGTTGGCTACACCTTC. This codes for CASSHRDRVGYTF.

This clonotype was counted a few times. The chain recombines TRBV9 with TRBJ2-4; no reliable D call. Per the germline V gene, CDR1 is SGDLS and CDR2 is YYNGEE. Trimming cost V 0 bases and J 4 bases, with 5 bases left between them. The CDR3 is 13 amino acids. The CDR3 nucleotides are TGTGCCAGCAGCGTAGGAGCGAAAAACATTCAGTACTTC. This sequence encodes CASSVGAKNIQYF.

The V and J genes are TRBV7-2 and TRBJ2-1; D gene ambiguous. The end of the DNA is better explained by TRBJ2-7, so the J call may be wrong. The CDR3 spans 12 residues. Germline V gene data show CDR1 as SGHTA and CDR2 as FQGNSA. The CDR3 loop reads CASSPQYNEQYF. The CDR3 nucleotides read TGTGCCAGCAGCCCTCAATACAATGAGCAGTACTTC.

The chain links TRBV20-1 to TRBJ2-7, with TRBD2 matching over 7 bases. Germline trimming cut 0 bases from V and 0 bases from J; bases unmatched to any gene: 5. Germline assignment: CDR1 DFQATT and CDR2 SNEGSKA (reference sequence). The CDR3 covers 15 residues. CDR3 amino acids: CSARDRRGDSYEQYF. In DNA, the CDR3 is TGCAGTGCTAGAGATCGTCGGGGGGACTCCTACGAGCAGTACTTC.

V usage is TRBV3-1 and J usage is TRBJ2-7, with D perhaps matching TRBD1 or TRBD2 (6 bases each). The CDR3 has 17 amino acids. CDR1 LGHDT and CDR2 YNNKEL come from the germline V gene (reference sequence). Trimming removed 0 bases at V and 5 bases at J, with 20 bases between. The CDR3 coding sequence is TGTGCCAGCAGCCAAGAGCAACTCGGGGGCAGGGTTCACGAGCAGTACTTC. Amino acid sequence: CASSQEQLGGRVHEQYF.

The chain carries TRBV20-1 and TRBJ2-5; 8 nucleotides match TRBD1. Trimming cost V 6 bases and J 3 bases; bases outside gene matches: 3. Looked up from germline, CDR1 is DFQATT and CDR2 is SNEGSKA (reference sequence). The CDR3 contains 12 residues. The CDR3 spells CSATTGEETQYF. CDR3 DNA sequence: TGCAGTGCAACGACAGGGGAAGAGACCCAGTACTTC.

Only one count was recorded for this clonotype. Here the CDR3 reads CATGGGPTDTQYF. CDR3 in DNA: TGTGCCACTGGGGGGGGGCCCACAGATACGCAGTATTTT. V usage is TRBV10-3 and J usage is TRBJ2-3; D might be TRBD2 (7 bases). The CDR3 totals 13 residues. V was trimmed by 10 bases and J by 2 bases, leaving 13 bases between them. Germline-derived CDR1 and CDR2 are ENHRY and SYGVKD.

The CDR3 loop reads CASNSNRVGEQYF. In nucleotides, the CDR3 is TGTGCCAGCAACTCAAACAGGGTCGGCGAGCAGTACTTC. This rearrangement joins TRBV6-2 or TRBV6-3 to TRBJ2-7, with a weak D call TRBD1 (6 bases). The CDR3 consists of 13 residues. Germline CDR1 is MNHEY and CDR2 is SVGEGT. V lost 7 bases and J lost 6, with 16 bases in between.

This chain uses TRBV28 with TRBJ1-5; D might be TRBD1 (5 bases). Germline CDR1 reads MDHEN; CDR2 reads SYDVKM. Trimming cost V 4 bases and J 3 bases, with 13 bases left between them. This CDR3 contains 15 residues. The CDR3 sequence is CASSYSGPINQPQHF. The CDR3 DNA sequence: TGTGCCAGCAGTTATTCGGGACCGATCAATCAGCCCCAGCATTTT. Filled out from reference TRBV28 and TRBJ1-5, the complete variable domain reads DVKVTQSSRYLVKRTGEKVFLECVQDMDHENMFWYRQDPGLGLRLIYFSYDVKMKEKGDIPEGYSVSREKKERFSLILESASTNQTSMYLCASSYSGPINQPQHFGDGTRLSIL.

The rearrangement joins TRBV7-2 to TRBJ2-2; possibly TRBD2 for D (5 bases). Germline CDR1 reads SGHTA; CDR2 reads FQGNSA. Trimming shortened V by 5 bases and J by 7 bases, and 14 bases separated the two germline ends. This CDR3 has 14 amino acids. CDR3 region: CASSPHEGSGELFF. The DNA of the CDR3 is TGTGCCAGCAGCCCCCACGAAGGGAGCGGGGAGCTGTTTTTT.

This clonotype occurred many times. The rearrangement joins TRBV7-9 to TRBJ1-6; 7 nucleotides match TRBD1. This CDR3 spans 14 amino acids. Germline V lookup: CDR1 SEHNR, CDR2 FQNEAQ (reference sequence). The V gene end was trimmed by 5 bases and the J gene end by 4 bases; junction bases not matched to a gene: 2. CDR3 in amino acids: CASSRDSYNSPLHF. In nucleotides, the CDR3 is TGTGCCAGCAGCCGGGACAGTTATAATTCACCCCTCCACTTT.

This clonotype has at least ten counts. CDR3 coding DNA: TGTGCCAGCAGTATAGCGGGGGGTCGATTCACAGATACGCAGTATTTT. Its protein is CASSIAGGRFTDTQYF. The chain couples TRBV27 to TRBJ2-3, with 10 bases that match TRBD2. The CDR3 covers 16 residues. Germline-derived CDR1 and CDR2 are MNHEY and SMNVEV (reference sequence). V gave up 5 bases and J gave up 2 bases; unmatched junction bases: 7.

To note about this clonotype: Relative to the germline gene, one junction end is altered; a read error may explain this. The chain is built from TRBV29-1 and TRBJ2-5; no definite D call. CDR1 and CDR2 (germline): SQVTM, ANQGSEA. CDR3 length equals 13 residues. CDR3 protein: CSVALGLQETRYF. The CDR3 DNA reads TGCAGCGTTGCCCTGGGATTGCAAGAGACCCGGTACTTC.

Only one count was recorded for this clonotype. The rearrangement links TRBV29-1 to TRBJ2-2; weak D call: TRBD1 (7 bases). Germline V CDR1 and CDR2: SQVTM, ANQGSEA. V lost 5 bases and J lost 5, with 15 bases in between. This CDR3 has 14 residues. As DNA, the CDR3 is TGCAGCGTTAGGAGGGGGCGGGGAACCGGGGAGCTGTTTTTT. Translated, it gives CSVRRGRGTGELFF.

This clonotype is a singleton in its sample. CDR3 DNA sequence: TGTGCCAGCAGCTCCCGGGTTAAGGGTCCTAGGGGGTACAATGAGCAGTACTTC. Residues: CASSSRVKGPRGYNEQYF. The chain is built from TRBV9 and TRBJ2-7; possible D gene TRBD1, 6 bases. This CDR3 region has 18 residues. Germline V CDR1 and CDR2: SGDLS, YYNGEE. Between the trimmed V and J ends, which lost 4 bases and 7 bases, there was a span of 30 bases.

This clonotype was seen only a few times. The chain uses TRBV6-5 and TRBJ2-5, with D perhaps TRBD1 (5 bases). Trimming removed 0 bases at V and 4 bases at J, with 15 bases between. This CDR3 region has 16 residues. Germline V gene lookup returns CDR1 MNHEY and CDR2 SVGAGI. The CDR3 DNA reads as TGTGCCAGCAGTTACTCGGTTAGCCCAGGGCCAGAGACCCAGTACTTC. It encodes CASSYSVSPGPETQYF.

A few counts support this clonotype. This chain links TRBV4-3 with TRBJ2-3, with D hard to call. This CDR3 is built from 16 residues. Germline CDR1 LGHNA, CDR2 YSLEER. V lost 0 bases, J lost 2 bases, and 12 bases lay in between. The CDR3 bases are TGCGCCAGCAGCCAAGAAGGTCGCGCCTCCACAGATACGCAGTATTTT. This sequence encodes CASSQEGRASTDTQYF.

The CDR3 region is CASSLAFPSTEAFF. CDR3 bases: TGTGCCAGCAGCTTAGCATTCCCGTCCACTGAAGCTTTCTTT. The chain joins TRBV11-1 to TRBJ1-1; no definite D call. This CDR3 has 14 amino acids. Trimming pared 0 bases from V and 4 bases from J, leaving 9 bases between. Germline V gives CDR1 SGHAT, CDR2 FQDESV (reference sequence).

This sequence joins TRBV7-2 and TRBJ2-1; 11 nucleotides match TRBD2. CDR1 is SGHTA, CDR2 FQGNSA, per germline. V trimming: 1 base; J trimming: 7 bases; junction bases outside the gene matches: 12. This CDR3 region has 18 residues. The CDR3 DNA follows: TGTGCCAGCAGCTTAGATGCGGCTAGCGGGGGGAAAACAAATGAGCAGTTCTTC. Protein: CASSLDAASGGKTNEQFF.

This chain connects TRBV6-5 to TRBJ2-1; TRBD1 matches at 9 bases. Germline CDR1 MNHEY, CDR2 SVGAGI. The CDR3 extends over 14 amino acids. Germline trimming cut 6 bases from V and 3 bases from J; bases unmatched to any gene: 3. CDR3 bases: TGTGCCAGCAGGGGGGACAGGGTCTACAATGAGCAGTTCTTC. Protein: CASRGDRVYNEQFF.

The V gene is TRBV4-3, the J gene TRBJ2-4; no reliable D call. Looked up from germline, CDR1 is LGHNA and CDR2 is YSLEER. V lost 2 bases and J 0 bases, leaving 8 bases between the germline ends. This CDR3 comprises 15 residues. The DNA of the CDR3 is TGCGCCAGCAGCCAAACTGCCCTAGCCAAAAACATTCAGTACTTC. Protein sequence: CASSQTALAKNIQYF.

The chain recombines TRBV20-1 with TRBJ2-4; TRBD1 matches at 8 bases. The J call could be wrong; TRBJ2-7 is a better fit for the DNA end. The CDR3 totals 13 residues. Germline V gives CDR1 DFQATT, CDR2 SNEGSKA (reference sequence). The CDR3 sequence is CSARDREAYEQYF. In nucleotides, the CDR3 is TGCAGTGCTAGGGACAGGGAGGCCTACGAGCAGTACTTC.